This T cell receptor beta chain derives from a study of blood T cell repertoires in COVID-19. On the study more broadly: The study drew acute and convalescent COVID-19 samples from the United States, Italy and Spain. The analysed material was cDNA or gDNA that came from T cells, B-cell-depleted T cells, or PBMCs.

The ends were cut back, 4 bases at V and 8 bases at J, with 15 bases in the middle. The CDR3 has 14 residues. CDR1 and CDR2 (germline): GTSNPN, SVGIG (reference sequence). Per the original data handling: How many nucleated cells were present was estimated from reference gene primer amplification. This table comes from immunoSEQ multiplex PCR, and its TCRdb copy is limited to in-frame clones, with some not included. V, J and clone size are those of that table, while D and trimming were read from the DNA. Found here are about 45,000 clones, less than 90% of them singletons; the top ten hold about a tenth.

The sample taken for sequencing was peripheral blood. This chain connects TRBV30 to TRBJ1-6; no firm D call. This receptor was taken from a human donor in a cohort sampled during active COVID-19. This CDR3 reads CAWTNGVRDSPLHF. The CDR3 DNA reads as TGTGCCTGGACCAACGGGGTGAGGGATTCACCCCTCCACTTT.